Included here is one T cell receptor beta chain sequence, with context. This sample stems from a study of human T cells and chemical hapten exposure. This CDR3 comprises 16 residues. Trimming removed 6 bases at V and 4 bases at J, with 18 bases between. Germline V gives CDR1 MNHEY, CDR2 SVGAGI. The time point: patch test 1, 2 weeks after DPC sensitization. Treatment defined: therapeutic diphenylcyclopropenone sensitization with weekly scalp DPC. TCRdb re-derived calls from the RACE reads in MiXCR, one entry per CDR3 protein. The sample shows more than 65,000 distinct CDR3 sequences, around a third of them seen only once.

The origin of this receptor is a man aged 35-49 years with alopecia areata. Some clones in this sample may be carry-over from other donors' samples. J is TRBJ2-2 and V is TRBV6-5, with D perhaps matching TRBD1 (6 bases). The sample consisted of whole blood, taken in connection with sensitization to the hapten diphenylcyclopropenone (DPC). The DNA for the CDR3 is TGTGCCAGCAGGTTGGACAGTAGCTTGCGCACCGGGGAGCTGTTTTTT. Translation: CASRLDSSLRTGELFF.